This T cell receptor (beta chain) was captured in a study of T cell responses to AZD1222 COVID-19 vaccine. Study observations and caveats: Following two doses of AZD1222, Spike-specific TCR breadth and depth rose.

Clones were read by immunoSEQ multiplex PCR, and TCRdb kept only the in-frame ones, dropping some. The data contain around 84,000 clones, under 95% of them singletons. On this clone itself: The target antigen is unknown.

Trimming stripped 6 bases from V and 0 bases from J, with 11 bases between. The CDR3 is made up of 14 amino acids. Germline loops: CDR1 SNHLY, CDR2 FYNNEI. This chain links TRBV2 with TRBJ1-2; no reliable D call. This receptor was obtained from an adult in good health. Sequenced here: peripheral blood, sampled on day 0 of MenACWY control vaccination. The CDR3 DNA follows: TGTGCCAGCAGCCGCAAAAACTCTAACTATGGCTACACCTTC. Its protein product is CASSRKNSNYGYTF.